A single sample is the source of the 15 T cell receptor beta chains below, sequenced in a study of T cell changes during pregnancy in multiple sclerosis. Clones were sequenced by immunoSEQ multiplex PCR, and TCRdb holds only the in-frame ones, with some missing. The repertoire holds around 80,000 clones, with under 95% as singletons. Sequenced here: peripheral blood, sampled before pregnancy. Source of these receptors: a female donor with multiple sclerosis, enrolled in a pregnancy study.

This sequence joins TRBV5-1 and TRBJ2-2, with 7 nucleotides matching TRBD1. The trim removed 0 bases at V and 2 bases at J, leaving 4 bases unmatched. The CDR3 covers 16 residues. Germline CDR1 reads SGHRS; CDR2 reads YFSETQ. CDR3 loop: CASSLGGQPNTGELFF. CDR3 DNA: TGCGCCAGCAGCTTGGGGGGACAGCCCAACACCGGGGAGCTGTTTTTT.

The chain recombines TRBV9 with TRBJ2-2, with a possible D match to TRBD2 (5 bases). Trimming shortened V by 4 bases and J by 1 base, and 8 bases separated the two germline ends. Germline values: CDR1 SGDLS, CDR2 YYNGEE. The CDR3 sequence is 14 residues long. The CDR3 coding sequence is TGTGCCAGCAGCCCACTAGTGAACACCGGGGAGCTGTTTTTT. This encodes CASSPLVNTGELFF. Full variable domain (outside the CDR3, taken from reference TRBV9 and TRBJ2-2): DSGVTQTPKHLITATGQRVTLRCSPRSGDLSVYWYQQSLDQGLQFLIQYYNGEERAKGNILERFSAQQFPDLHSELNLSSLELGDSALYFCASSPLVNTGELFFGEGSRLTVL.

The J gene is TRBJ2-3, the V gene TRBV4-1; the match to TRBD2 covers 8 bases. From germline, CDR1 is MGHRA and CDR2 YSYEKL. The CDR3 consists of 15 residues. V dropped 4 bases and J dropped 2; count of bases not matched to a gene: 5. The CDR3 region is CASSRVAGTTDTQYF. CDR3 DNA: TGCGCCAGCAGCCGAGTAGCGGGGACCACAGATACGCAGTATTTT.

This clone was seen a single time. The chain has TRBV7-8 and TRBJ2-1; 10 bases are a match to TRBD2. The CDR3 loop spans 16 amino acids. Losses at the gene ends were 0 bases for V and 7 bases for J; bases not matched to a gene: 6. Germline values: CDR1 SGHVS, CDR2 FQNEAQ. CDR3 in amino acids: CASSLAASGGSNEQFF. CDR3 sequence (DNA): TGTGCCAGCAGCTTAGCGGCTAGCGGGGGTTCGAATGAGCAGTTCTTC. Filled out from reference TRBV7-8 and TRBJ2-1, the complete variable domain reads GAGVSQSPRYKVAKRGQDVALRCDPISGHVSLFWYQQALGQGPEFLTYFQNEAQLDKSGLPSDRFFAERPEGSVSTLKIQRTQQEDSAVYLCASSLAASGGSNEQFFGPGTRLTVL.

The rearrangement uses TRBV7-3 and TRBJ1-6; D gene unclear. CDR1 is SGHTA, CDR2 FQGTGA, per germline. Deletions cut 0 bases from V and 6 bases from J, with 9 bases between. The CDR3 extends over 15 amino acids. DNA of the CDR3: TGTGCCAGCAGCTTAACAGGAGGAGGTAATTCACCCCTCCACTTT. Protein product: CASSLTGGGNSPLHF.

The chain carries TRBV19 and TRBJ1-4; D is uncertain. Trimming shortened V by 7 bases and J by 13 bases, and 16 bases separated the two germline ends. This CDR3 is built from 12 residues. Germline V gene sequence: CDR1 LNHDA, CDR2 SQIVND (reference sequence). The CDR3 coding sequence is TGTGCCAGTACCACCCCCCCAAGCGGACTGTTTTTT. Translation: CASTTPPSGLFF.

J is TRBJ1-1 and V is TRBV13; a weak D match, TRBD1 (5 bases). The CDR3 has 17 residues. The V end lost 0 bases, the J end lost 1 base, and 15 bases lay between the germline ends. Germline-derived CDR1 and CDR2 are PRHDT and FYEKMQ (reference sequence). The CDR3 region is CASSLGHYRSENTEAFF. CDR3 in DNA: TGTGCCAGCAGCTTAGGCCATTACAGGTCGGAGAACACTGAAGCTTTCTTT. The entire variable domain, with the rest obtained from reference TRBV13 and TRBJ1-1, is as follows: AAGVIQSPRHLIKEKRETATLKCYPIPRHDTVYWYQQGPGQDPQFLISFYEKMQSDKGSIPDRFSAQQFSDYHSELNMSSLELGDSALYFCASSLGHYRSENTEAFFGQGTRLTVV.

This chain connects TRBV7-6 to TRBJ2-3; 13 bases agree with TRBD2. The CDR3 spans 20 residues. Germline V CDR1 and CDR2: SGHVS, FNYEAQ. The V and J ends lost 1 base and 3 bases, in that order; junction bases with no gene match: 13. The CDR3 is CASSLGQTSGGLKATDTQYF. In DNA form, the CDR3 reads TGTGCCAGCAGCTTAGGCCAGACTAGCGGGGGGTTAAAAGCGACAGATACGCAGTATTTT. The variable domain in full, with the rest retrieved from reference TRBV7-6 and TRBJ2-3, is GAGVSQSPRYKVTKRGQDVALRCDPISGHVSLYWYRQALGQGPEFLTYFNYEAQQDKSGLPNDRFSAERPEGSISTLTIQRTEQRDSAMYRCASSLGQTSGGLKATDTQYFGPGTRLTVL.

The chain links TRBV6-5 to TRBJ1-1; possible D gene TRBD1, 6 bases. Germline V gene lookup returns CDR1 MNHEY and CDR2 SVGAGI. This CDR3 has 14 amino acids. V lost 2 bases, J lost 4 bases, and 11 bases lay in between. The CDR3 coding sequence is TGTGCCAGCAGTTACCCTGGGGGCGCCACTGAAGCTTTCTTT. Translating gives CASSYPGGATEAFF.

This sequence joins TRBV5-4 and TRBJ1-1; 7 bases align to TRBD1. The ends lost 4 bases at V and 1 base at J; junction bases unmatched: 1. Per germline, CDR1 SGHNT and CDR2 YYREEE (reference sequence). The CDR3 covers 13 residues. CDR3 nucleotides: TGTGCCAGCAGCCAGGGGGGGAACACTGAAGCTTTCTTT. Protein sequence: CASSQGGNTEAFF.

The chain joins TRBV4-2 to TRBJ2-7, with TRBD2 matching over 7 bases. J gave up 0 bases and V 5 bases, and 4 bases lay outside the gene matches. The germline gives CDR1 LGHNA, CDR2 YNFKEQ. This CDR3 region has 14 residues. DNA of the CDR3: TGTGCCAGCAGCAACCGGGACTACTCCTACGAGCAGTACTTC. Translated: CASSNRDYSYEQYF.

This chain connects TRBV14 to TRBJ2-7, with 7 bases that match TRBD2. The germline V gene encodes CDR1 SGHDN and CDR2 FVKESK. The CDR3 consists of 16 residues. V dropped 3 bases and J dropped 5; count of bases not matched to a gene: 13. CDR3 in DNA: TGTGCCAGCAGCCAGTGGGGAGGGGTCACCGCCGACGAGCAGTACTTC. It encodes CASSQWGGVTADEQYF.

J is TRBJ1-1 and V is TRBV6-6; D is unresolved. Germline lookup yields CDR1 MNHNY and CDR2 SVGAGI (reference sequence). This CDR3 comprises 12 residues. V lost 9 bases to trimming and J lost 0 bases, with 8 bases between them. CDR3 nucleotide sequence: TGTGCCAGTACAGTCATGAACACTGAAGCTTTCTTT. Its protein product is CASTVMNTEAFF.

This chain uses TRBV9 with TRBJ1-2, with TRBD1 matching over 8 bases. Unmatched junction bases numbered 8, after V lost 3 bases and J lost 4 bases. The germline CDR1 and CDR2 sequences are SGDLS and YYNGEE. This CDR3 has 15 amino acids. This CDR3 is CASSAGGTASYGYTF. The CDR3 nucleotides are TGTGCCAGCAGCGCAGGGGGCACTGCGAGCTATGGCTACACCTTC.

The chain uses TRBV11-2 and TRBJ2-3; 9 bases agree with TRBD2. Losses at the gene ends were 1 base for V and 7 bases for J; bases not matched to a gene: 6. The CDR3 totals 15 residues. Germline lookup yields CDR1 SGHAT and CDR2 FQNNGV. CDR3 nucleotide sequence: TGTGCCAGCAGCTTAGGGGGTAGCGGGGGATATACGCAGTATTTT. Translation gives CASSLGGSGGYTQYF.